This T cell receptor beta chain was captured by sequencing in a study of T cell repertoires in cytomegalovirus infection (dated by TCRdb to between 2018 and 2021). In the study overall: Donor HLA type was relevant to the analysis, as public TCR beta signatures indicated carriage of CMV infection together with the matching HLA type. Overall study outcomes, separate from this receptor: In the ex vivo response, HLA-C-restricted CMV-specific TCR beta clonotypes were dominant, and in two of eight donors the single most frequent clonotype came from this HLA-C-restricted group. In both this cohort and an independent roughly 360-donor cohort, the cumulative frequency of public TCR beta family members distinguished carriers of CMV infection plus the relevant HLA type.

The instrument was an Illumina HiSeq 1500. The public reads were reprocessed in TCRdb via fastp at Q25 and MiXCR, keeping in-frame beta chains. Entries that share a CDR3 protein sequence are merged under the most common genes and DNA. The sample data list about 230,000 distinct CDR3 sequences, and under 25% of these were observed just once. The top ten clonotypes cover about 18% of the sample. In the germline V gene (reference sequence), CDR1 corresponds to MNHEY and CDR2 to SMNVEV. V loses 3 bases, J loses 4 bases, and the germline ends lie 13 bases apart. The CDR3 numbers 15 residues from cysteine through phenylalanine. The CDR3 DNA has 45 bases and is translated from base 1. This clonotype came up a few times. The target of this receptor is not known. Qualities for individual bases were not recorded, and no much larger clone is one base off.

Sequences were obtained from CD8+ T cells from PBMCs. This chain joins TRBV27 to TRBJ2-1; perhaps TRBD2 is the D gene, with 6 bases matching. This sequence originates from a human donor in good health (CMV status not recorded). Some clones in this sample may be carry-over from other donors' samples. The CDR3 in this case is CASSFLATAYNEQFF. The bases read TGTGCCAGCAGTTTTCTAGCGACCGCTTACAATGAGCAGTTCTTC.